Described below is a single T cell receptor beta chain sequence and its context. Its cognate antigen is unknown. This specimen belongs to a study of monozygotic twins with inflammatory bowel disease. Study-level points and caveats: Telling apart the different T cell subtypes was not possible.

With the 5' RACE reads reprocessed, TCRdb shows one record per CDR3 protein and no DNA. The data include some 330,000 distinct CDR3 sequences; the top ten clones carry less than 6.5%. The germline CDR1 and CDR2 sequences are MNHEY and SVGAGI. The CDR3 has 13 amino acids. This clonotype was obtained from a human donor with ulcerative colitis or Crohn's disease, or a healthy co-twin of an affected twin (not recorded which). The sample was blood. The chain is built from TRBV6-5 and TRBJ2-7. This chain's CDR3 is CASSYRASYEQYF.